These 2 T cell receptor beta chains were all obtained from the same sample, sequenced in a study of breast tumors, draining lymph nodes, adjacent tissues (dated by TCRdb to the mid-2010s). Libraries came from multiplex PCR. Sequencer: Illumina HiSeq 2000. Starting from the raw public reads, TCRdb applied fastp trimming at Q25, assembled clones with MiXCR and retained in-frame beta chains. CDR3 protein duplicates are merged, each entry listing the most common genes and DNA. The sample contains 6,500 to 7,500 distinct CDR3 sequences, 43% of them found a single time. The ten top clones hold 35% to 45% of the sample. Sequenced: tumor-adjacent breast tissue. The receptors shown here come from a female donor with breast cancer. Some clones in this sample may be carry-over from other donors' samples.

On this clonotype: This clone may be a read error of a much larger clone one base away. V and J are TRBV28 and TRBJ2-1, with D maybe TRBD1 (7 bases). The CDR3 is made up of 15 amino acids. Germline loops: CDR1 MDHEN, CDR2 SYDVKM. The CDR3 DNA follows: TGTGTCAGCAGGGGGGTGGAAGGGTCCTACAATGAGCAGTTCTTC. Encoded protein: CVSRGVEGSYNEQFF.

In its sample, this clonotype was seen many times. The chain has TRBV10-2 and TRBJ1-5; 8 bases match TRBD1. V lost 0 bases, J lost 5 bases, and 3 bases stayed unmatched. This CDR3 is 15 amino acids long. CDR1 and CDR2 from the germline V gene are WSHSY and SAAADI. CDR3 region: CASSESTGEDQPQHF. CDR3 nucleotide sequence: TGCGCCAGCAGTGAGTCGACAGGGGAGGATCAGCCCCAGCATTTT.